This T cell receptor beta chain was found in a study of control samples from healthy donors and cancer patients. Germline CDR1 and CDR2: SGHNT and YYREEE (reference sequence). The germline V and J ends were trimmed by 4 bases and 6 bases, with 17 bases remaining between them. The CDR3 spans 15 residues. Sequencing used immunoSEQ multiplex PCR; TCRdb keeps in-frame clones, though not all of them. The sample includes roughly 400,000 clones, around nine tenths of them seen just once. The receptor was derived from a man between 35 and 55 years old with head and neck cancer. Material for sequencing was PBMCs. The chain recombines TRBV5-4 with TRBJ1-5; D not certain. In DNA form, the CDR3 reads TGTGCCAGCAGCGATCCGGGGAAGATGACTCAGCCCCAGCATTTT. Its protein product is CASSDPGKMTQPQHF.